This T cell receptor beta chain comes out of a study of shared clonotypes between healthy human individuals. The V gene's germline CDR1 is KGHSH and CDR2 LQKENI. Deletions cut 3 bases from V and 8 bases from J, with 29 bases between. This CDR3 has 19 amino acids. Deep-level assay runs were performed. TCRdb's table, derived via immunoSEQ multiplex PCR, lists solely in-frame clones and lacks some. The sample consists of roughly 1.4 million clones, approximately 98.5% of them appearing once. Material: naive CD4+ T cells sorted from blood. The subset is: CD45RA+ positively selected. This receptor was taken from a man aged 30 to 39 in good health. The chain joins TRBV18 to TRBJ2-1; D possibly matches TRBD1 or TRBD2 (5 bases each). CDR3 coding DNA: TGTGCCAGCTCACCTAGGGTATCGGGCAGAGGGGCCCGAATGGATGAGCAGTTCTTC. Encoded protein: CASSPRVSGRGARMDEQFF.